This T cell receptor beta chain was sequenced in a study of T cells after yellow fever vaccination. The sample holds many counts of this clonotype. What it recognizes is unknown. For TCR, cDNA came from 5'RACE template switching, which added a universal primer site and UMIs. From the 5' RACE reads, TCRdb called clonotypes with MiXCR, one entry per CDR3 protein. The sample contains about 75,000 distinct CDR3 sequences, 7.3% of which appear only once. CDR1 and CDR2 (germline): LGHNA, YSLEER. The CDR3 covers 15 residues. After removal of 2 bases from V and 4 bases from J, the junction contained 0 bases not matched to a gene. Findings of the study overall: Post-booster repertoires contained most primary-vaccination clones again (about 95% CD4, around 89% CD8). It was the secondary response that reached its peak faster, day 5 versus 15, but it was weaker.

This rearrangement joins TRBV4-3 to TRBJ2-3; 13 nucleotides align to TRBD2. This TCR was recovered from a man younger than 30 who received the YFV17D yellow fever vaccine. This specimen was CD8+ T cells sorted from PBMCs, taken 9 to 11 days after the first yellow fever vaccination. CDR3 in amino acids: CASSQTSGGADTQYF. The CDR3 bases are TGCGCCAGCAGCCAAACTAGCGGGGGGGCAGATACGCAGTATTTT.